The 22 T cell receptor beta chains below were found in one sample sequenced in a study of blood T cell repertoires in COVID-19. The table came from immunoSEQ multiplex PCR; TCRdb's copy has only in-frame clones and leaves some out. The sample holds a few hundred thousand clones; around nine tenths are singletons and the top ten take roughly 8%. The source material was PBMCs or T cells enriched from blood (not recorded which). These receptors all stem from a woman in her sixties or seventies who had recovered from COVID-19.

The chain couples TRBV5-1 to TRBJ2-4; 8 bases are a match to TRBD1. Germline loops: CDR1 SGHRS, CDR2 YFSETQ. There are 16 residues in the CDR3. Trimming cost V 0 bases and J 8 bases; bases outside gene matches: 10. The CDR3 coding sequence is TGCGCCAGCAGCTTGGGTTGGGGACAGGTGAAGGACATTCAGTACTTC. Its protein product is CASSLGWGQVKDIQYF.

CDR3 region: CASSPTGGSTDTQYF. The CDR3 bases are TGCGCCAGCAGTCCGACAGGGGGTAGCACAGATACGCAGTATTTT. This chain uses TRBV5-1 with TRBJ2-3; 9 nucleotides agree with TRBD1. CDR1 is SGHRS and CDR2 is YFSETQ in the germline V gene. The junction had 4 bases not matched to a gene; V was cut back by 5 bases and J by 0 bases. This CDR3 is 15 amino acids long.

This chain joins TRBV13 and TRBJ1-2; 10 bases map to TRBD1. V lost 5 bases and J lost 7; bases outside the gene matches: 10. This CDR3 is 15 amino acids long. CDR1 and CDR2 (germline): PRHDT, FYEKMQ (reference sequence). The CDR3 spells CASSLSGTGVGGYTF. CDR3 bases: TGTGCCAGCAGCCTCTCCGGGACAGGGGTTGGTGGCTACACCTTC.

This clone appeared once. This rearrangement joins TRBV7-2 to TRBJ1-4, with 7 bases aligning to TRBD1. This CDR3 contains 13 residues. V was clipped by 3 bases and J by 5 bases; unmatched bases: 0. Looked up from germline, CDR1 is SGHTA and CDR2 is FQGNSA. The CDR3 here is CASSLGQNEKLFF. CDR3 nucleotides: TGTGCCAGCAGCTTGGGACAGAATGAAAAACTGTTTTTT.

The chain couples TRBV5-1 to TRBJ1-6; D not certain. This CDR3 comprises 16 residues. V was cut by 2 bases and J by 0 bases, with 9 bases left in between. The germline CDR1 and CDR2 sequences are SGHRS and YFSETQ. CDR3: CASSFGDSSYNSPLHF. DNA of the CDR3: TGCGCCAGCAGCTTCGGGGATAGCTCCTATAATTCACCCCTCCACTTT.

This clone was counted only a few times. V gene TRBV10-2 combines with J gene TRBJ2-7, with a weak D call TRBD1 (6 bases). Germline V gene lookup returns CDR1 WSHSY and CDR2 SAAADI. This CDR3 is built from 14 residues. Between the trimmed V and J ends, which lost 1 base and 6 bases, there was a span of 13 bases. The CDR3 bases are TGCGCCAGCAGTGAGTGGACAGTCCCCGCCGAGCAGTACTTC. It codes for CASSEWTVPAEQYF.

V usage is TRBV2 and J usage is TRBJ2-7; perhaps TRBD2 as D (6 bases). This CDR3 has 15 residues. CDR1 and CDR2 (germline): SNHLY, FYNNEI. Trimming took 6 bases from V and 0 from J, leaving 15 bases between them. The CDR3 region has the DNA TGTGCCAGCAGGTCACTGCGGGGAGGCTCCTACGAGCAGTACTTC. It specifies CASRSLRGGSYEQYF.

The chain couples TRBV5-4 to TRBJ1-1; 7 bases match TRBD1. The V segment lost 4 bases and the J segment 2 bases; nucleotides outside the gene matches: 8. Per germline, CDR1 SGHNT and CDR2 YYREEE (reference sequence). The CDR3 is 15 residues long. The CDR3 DNA reads TGTGCCAGCAGCGGGGGACAGATAGTTAACACTGAAGCTTTCTTT. Protein product: CASSGGQIVNTEAFF.

The CDR3 reads CASSSGGGSYEQYF. The CDR3 bases are TGTGCCAGCAGCAGCGGGGGTGGCTCCTACGAGCAGTACTTC. The J gene is TRBJ2-7, the V gene TRBV11-2; TRBD2 agrees at 8 bases. Germline CDR1 is SGHAT and CDR2 is FQNNGV. This CDR3 region has 14 residues. Trimming removed 5 bases from V and 0 bases from J; junction bases left unmatched: 3.

The V call is TRBV5-1, the J call TRBJ2-1; D is unresolved. The CDR3 sequence is 13 residues long. V was clipped by 0 bases and J by 6 bases, with 7 bases between them. The germline V gene encodes CDR1 SGHRS and CDR2 YFSETQ. The CDR3 bases are TGCGCCAGCAGCTTGGTAGCTGGCAATGAGCAGTTCTTC. Encoded protein: CASSLVAGNEQFF.

V usage is TRBV15 and J usage is TRBJ1-2, with a possible D match to TRBD1 (5 bases). This CDR3 is built from 15 residues. Germline V lookup: CDR1 LNHNV, CDR2 YYDKDF (reference sequence). V dropped 1 base and J dropped 2 bases, with 11 bases sitting between them. Written as DNA, the CDR3 is TGTGCCACCAGCAGAGTAAATACAGGCAACTATGGCTACACCTTC. This gives the protein CATSRVNTGNYGYTF.

CDR3 bases: TGTGCCAGCAGCGTACAATACACCGGGGAGCTGTTTTTT. Its translation: CASSVQYTGELFF. The V gene is TRBV9, the J gene TRBJ2-2; D gene ambiguous. The CDR3 covers 13 residues. Germline V gene sequence: CDR1 SGDLS, CDR2 YYNGEE. The V and J ends lost 1 base and 3 bases respectively, with 4 bases between them.

The rearrangement uses TRBV28 and TRBJ1-4, with unresolved D. This CDR3 comprises 11 residues. CDR1 is MDHEN and CDR2 is SYDVKM in the germline V gene. CDR3 amino acids: CAVITNEKLFF. In DNA, the CDR3 is TGTGCTGTAATAACTAATGAAAAACTGTTTTTT.

Of note for this clone: This same CDR3 is encoded by further DNA sequences in the sample. The DNA of the CDR3 is TGCGCCAGCAGCTTGCGGGGTGGCAATCAGCCCCAGCATTTT. It specifies CASSLRGGNQPQHF. The chain uses TRBV5-1 and TRBJ1-5; no firm D call. The CDR3 consists of 14 residues. The germline V gene encodes CDR1 SGHRS and CDR2 YFSETQ. Trimming pared 1 base from V and 2 bases from J, leaving 7 bases between.

The chain uses TRBV10-3 and TRBJ1-2; D is uncertain. The CDR3 is 14 amino acids. Germline V lookup: CDR1 ENHRY, CDR2 SYGVKD. The V end was cut by 5 bases, the J end by 6 bases, with 16 bases between. The CDR3 bases are TGTGCCATCAGTATAGATTCGTCTATCGATGGCTACACCTTC. The encoded protein is CAISIDSSIDGYTF.

The chain carries TRBV4-1 and TRBJ1-4; D unclear. In germline, CDR1 is MGHRA, CDR2 YSYEKL. V dropped 1 base and J dropped 0 bases, with 6 bases sitting between them. The CDR3 is 15 amino acids. CDR3 loop: CASSQGPATNEKLFF. DNA of the CDR3: TGCGCCAGCAGCCAAGGGCCTGCAACTAATGAAAAACTGTTTTTT.

The chain has TRBV10-3 and TRBJ1-3; no clear D. Trimming cost V 6 bases and J 4 bases, with 7 bases left between them. This CDR3 is 12 amino acids long. Germline assignment: CDR1 ENHRY and CDR2 SYGVKD. Written as DNA, the CDR3 is TGTGCCATCAGGCAGATAGGAAACACCATATATTTT. It translates to CAIRQIGNTIYF.

V gene TRBV9 combines with J gene TRBJ1-2; weak D call: TRBD1 (6 bases). CDR1 is SGDLS, CDR2 YYNGEE, per germline. V was clipped by 3 bases and J by 2 bases, with 11 bases between them. CDR3 length: 14 amino acids. DNA of the CDR3: TGTGCCAGCAGCGGCCAGGGGAGCAACTATGGCTACACCTTC. It translates to CASSGQGSNYGYTF.

In DNA form, the CDR3 reads TGTGCCAGCAGCGTATTCCCTGATACGCAGTATTTT. Translating it yields CASSVFPDTQYF. The rearrangement uses TRBV9 and TRBJ2-3; D not resolved. This CDR3 comprises 12 residues. V was clipped by 1 base and J by 6 bases, with 6 bases between them. Germline V gives CDR1 SGDLS, CDR2 YYNGEE. The full variable domain, completed using reference TRBV9 and TRBJ2-3, is DSGVTQTPKHLITATGQRVTLRCSPRSGDLSVYWYQQSLDQGLQFLIQYYNGEERAKGNILERFSAQQFPDLHSELNLSSLELGDSALYFCASSVFPDTQYFGPGTRLTVL.

The chain combines TRBV3-1 (or the pseudogene TRBV3-2) with TRBJ2-1; possible D gene TRBD2, 6 bases. V shed 3 bases and J shed 3 bases, with 15 bases lying between them. The CDR3 consists of 16 residues. CDR1 and CDR2 from the germline V gene are LGHDT and YNNKEL (reference sequence). As DNA, the CDR3 is TGTGCCAGCAGCCACGGCATCCTGGACTACTACAATGAGCAGTTCTTC. Protein: CASSHGILDYYNEQFF.

This chain connects TRBV6-1 to TRBJ1-1; D gene uncertain. V lost 2 bases and J 3 bases, leaving 7 bases between the germline ends. CDR3 length equals 13 residues. Germline lookup yields CDR1 MNHNS and CDR2 SASEGT. The CDR3, as DNA: TGTGCCAGCAGTGAACCGGAGGACACTGAAGCTTTCTTT. It yields the protein CASSEPEDTEAFF.

The sample holds one count of this clone. The CDR3 DNA reads as TGTGCCAGCCGGCCTAGCGGGGGGCTAGCAGGCACCGGGGAGCTGTTTTTT. It yields the protein CASRPSGGLAGTGELFF. The rearrangement links TRBV5-4 to TRBJ2-2, with 11 bases aligning to TRBD2. Losses at the gene ends were 7 bases for V and 4 bases for J; bases not matched to a gene: 12. Looked up from germline, CDR1 is SGHNT and CDR2 is YYREEE (reference sequence). The CDR3 is made up of 17 amino acids.